This TCR beta chain was sequenced for a study of blood T cells in healthy people across ages. This clonotype was observed a few times. A sample-barcoded 5' primer and a J-beta primer mix were used in a second PCR of roughly 7 to 11 cycles. TCRdb called the 5' RACE reads again in MiXCR, with one record for every CDR3 protein. The sample shows approximately 690,000 distinct CDR3 sequences, around 38% of them seen only once. Germline V lookup: CDR1 KGHDR, CDR2 SFDVKD. The CDR3 totals 17 residues. Trimming took off 4 bases at V and 4 bases at J, with 21 bases between the two ends. This chain joins TRBV24-1 and TRBJ1-2, with D perhaps TRBD1 (5 bases). Sequencing was done on a sample of blood. The sequence derives from a man at least 80 years old in good health. The CDR3 coding sequence is TGTGCCACCAGTGAAGGGACGCCCGAGGCACGGATCTATGGCTACACCTTC. As protein: CATSEGTPEARIYGYTF.